This T cell receptor beta chain was recorded in a study of blood T cells in healthy people across ages. Points from the study as a whole: No conclusive comparison of naive versus antigen-experienced cells was possible with unsorted PBMCs.

Using a J-beta primer mix together with a sample-barcoded 5' primer, a second PCR was run for roughly 7 to 11 cycles. The template-switch adaptor was a 5' adaptor with 12 random nucleotides. It tagged each cDNA molecule. CDR3-containing paired-end reads numbering at least 2.5 million came from each sample. TCRdb reprocessed the 5' RACE reads via MiXCR and lists one record per CDR3 protein. The sample shows about 970,000 distinct CDR3 sequences, just over 50% of them seen only once. This CDR3 has 17 amino acids. Germline-derived CDR1 and CDR2 are MNHEY and SMNVEV (reference sequence). After removal of 6 bases from V and 3 bases from J, the junction contained 11 bases not matched to a gene. Isolating PBMCs gave at least 6 million of these cells per sample. Of note for this clonotype: What it recognizes is unknown.

The chain has TRBV27 and TRBJ2-3; the match to TRBD2 covers 11 bases. The sample was blood. This clonotype was obtained from a woman aged 60 to 75 in good health. In DNA, the CDR3 is TGTGCCAGCAGCCCCTTTCTAGCGGGAGGTTTTACAGATACGCAGTATTTT. Its translation is CASSPFLAGGFTDTQYF.